This entry describes one T cell receptor (beta chain). The assay was immunoSEQ multiplex PCR, and TCRdb's table has in-frame clones only and misses some. Among over 200,000 clones, about nine tenths were seen once, and the ten largest hold 15%. Germline values: CDR1 SGHVS, CDR2 FNYEAQ. The CDR3 is 16 residues long. Trimming removed 5 bases at V and 0 bases at J, with 14 bases between. This sample is part of a study of blood T cell repertoires in COVID-19. Sequenced input: PBMCs or T cells enriched from blood (not recorded which). The sequence derives from a man aged 18-30 years who had recovered from COVID-19. The chain carries TRBV7-6 and TRBJ2-1; unclear D gene. This CDR3 reads CASSLEQSSSYNEQFF. CDR3 coding DNA: TGTGCCAGCAGCCTAGAACAGTCGAGCTCCTACAATGAGCAGTTCTTC.